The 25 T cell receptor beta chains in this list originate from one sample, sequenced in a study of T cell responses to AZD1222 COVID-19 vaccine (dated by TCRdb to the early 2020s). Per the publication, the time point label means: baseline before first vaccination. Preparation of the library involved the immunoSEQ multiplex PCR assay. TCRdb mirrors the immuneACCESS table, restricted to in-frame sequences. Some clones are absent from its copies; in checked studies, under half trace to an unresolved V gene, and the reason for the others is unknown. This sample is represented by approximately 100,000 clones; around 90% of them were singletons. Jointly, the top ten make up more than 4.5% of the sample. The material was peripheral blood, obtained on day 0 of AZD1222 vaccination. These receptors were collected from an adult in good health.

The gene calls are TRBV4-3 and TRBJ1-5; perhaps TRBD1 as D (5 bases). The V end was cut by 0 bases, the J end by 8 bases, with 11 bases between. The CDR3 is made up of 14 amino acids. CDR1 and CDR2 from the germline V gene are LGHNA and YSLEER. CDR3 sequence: CASSQDTRVEPQHF. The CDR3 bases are TGCGCCAGCAGCCAAGATACCAGGGTGGAGCCCCAGCATTTT.

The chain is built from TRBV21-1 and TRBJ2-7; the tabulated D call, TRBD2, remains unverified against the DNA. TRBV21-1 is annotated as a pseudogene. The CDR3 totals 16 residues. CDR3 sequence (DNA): TGTGCCAGCAGCAGGGGAGTTACGGGGGGTTCCTACGAGCAGTACTTC. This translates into CASSRGVTGGSYEQYF.

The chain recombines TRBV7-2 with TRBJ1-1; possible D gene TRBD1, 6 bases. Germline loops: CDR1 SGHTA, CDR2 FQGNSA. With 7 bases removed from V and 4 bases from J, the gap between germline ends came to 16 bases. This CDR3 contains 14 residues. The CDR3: CASTRRGAGTEAFF. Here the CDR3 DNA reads TGTGCCAGCACCCGCCGGGGGGCGGGCACTGAAGCTTTCTTT.

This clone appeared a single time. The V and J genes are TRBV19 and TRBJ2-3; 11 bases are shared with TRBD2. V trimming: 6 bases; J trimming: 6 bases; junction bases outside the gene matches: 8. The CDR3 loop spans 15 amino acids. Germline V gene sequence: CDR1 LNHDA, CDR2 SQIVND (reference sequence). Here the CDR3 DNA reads TGTGCCAGTAGGTCTAGCGGGGGGTCTCTGGATACGCAGTATTTT. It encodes CASRSSGGSLDTQYF.

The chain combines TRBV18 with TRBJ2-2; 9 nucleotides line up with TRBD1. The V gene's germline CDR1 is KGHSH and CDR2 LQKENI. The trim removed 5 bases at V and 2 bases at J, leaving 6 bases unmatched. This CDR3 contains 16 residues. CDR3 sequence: CASSFPGQGNTGELFF. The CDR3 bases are TGTGCCAGCTCATTTCCGGGACAGGGAAACACCGGGGAGCTGTTTTTT.

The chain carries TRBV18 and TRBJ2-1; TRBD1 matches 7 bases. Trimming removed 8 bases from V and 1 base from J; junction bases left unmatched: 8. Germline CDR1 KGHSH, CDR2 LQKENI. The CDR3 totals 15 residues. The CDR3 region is CASEGGGLSYNEQFF. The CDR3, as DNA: TGTGCCAGCGAAGGGGGCGGGTTATCCTACAATGAGCAGTTCTTC.

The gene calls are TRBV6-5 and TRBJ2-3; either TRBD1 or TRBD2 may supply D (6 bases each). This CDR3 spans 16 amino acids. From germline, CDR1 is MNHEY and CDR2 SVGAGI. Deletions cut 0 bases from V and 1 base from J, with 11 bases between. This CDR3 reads CASSYSLEGGTDTQYF. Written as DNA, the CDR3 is TGTGCCAGCAGTTACTCCTTGGAGGGGGGCACAGATACGCAGTATTTT.

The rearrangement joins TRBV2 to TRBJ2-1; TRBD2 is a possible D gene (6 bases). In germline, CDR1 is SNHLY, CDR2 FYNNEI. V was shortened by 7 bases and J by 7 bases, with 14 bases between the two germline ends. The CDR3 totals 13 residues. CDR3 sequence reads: CASKGTEWNEQFF. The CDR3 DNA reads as TGTGCCAGCAAGGGGACTGAGTGGAATGAGCAGTTCTTC. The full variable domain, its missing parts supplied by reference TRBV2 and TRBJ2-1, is EPEVTQTPSHQVTQMGQEVILRCVPISNHLYFYWYRQILGQKVEFLVSFYNNEISEKSEIFDDQFSVERPDGSNFTLKIRSTKLEDSAMYFCASKGTEWNEQFFGPGTRLTVL.

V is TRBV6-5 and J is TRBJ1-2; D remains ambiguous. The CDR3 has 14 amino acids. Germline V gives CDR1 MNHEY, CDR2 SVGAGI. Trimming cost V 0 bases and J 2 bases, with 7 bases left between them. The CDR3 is CASSYSAGNYGYTF. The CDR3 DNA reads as TGTGCCAGCAGTTACTCGGCAGGCAACTATGGCTACACCTTC.

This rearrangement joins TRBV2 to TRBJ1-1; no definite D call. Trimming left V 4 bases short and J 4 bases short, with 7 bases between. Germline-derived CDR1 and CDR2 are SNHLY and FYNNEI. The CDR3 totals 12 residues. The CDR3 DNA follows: TGTGCCAGCAGTGTAGGGTTCACTGAAGCTTTCTTT. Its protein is CASSVGFTEAFF. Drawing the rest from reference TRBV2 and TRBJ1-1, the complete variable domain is EPEVTQTPSHQVTQMGQEVILRCVPISNHLYFYWYRQILGQKVEFLVSFYNNEISEKSEIFDDQFSVERPDGSNFTLKIRSTKLEDSAMYFCASSVGFTEAFFGQGTRLTVV.

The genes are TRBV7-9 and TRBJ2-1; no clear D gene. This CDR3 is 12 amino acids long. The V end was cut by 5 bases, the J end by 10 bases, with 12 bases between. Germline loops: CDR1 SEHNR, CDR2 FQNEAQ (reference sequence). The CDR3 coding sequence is TGTGCCAGCAGCCTCGTCACACCCGAGCAGTTCTTC. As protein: CASSLVTPEQFF.

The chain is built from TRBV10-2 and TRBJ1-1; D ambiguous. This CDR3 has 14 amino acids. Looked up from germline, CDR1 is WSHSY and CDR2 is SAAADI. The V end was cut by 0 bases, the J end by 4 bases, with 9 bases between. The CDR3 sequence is CASSESQKVTEAFF. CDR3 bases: TGCGCCAGCAGTGAGTCACAGAAAGTCACTGAAGCTTTCTTT.

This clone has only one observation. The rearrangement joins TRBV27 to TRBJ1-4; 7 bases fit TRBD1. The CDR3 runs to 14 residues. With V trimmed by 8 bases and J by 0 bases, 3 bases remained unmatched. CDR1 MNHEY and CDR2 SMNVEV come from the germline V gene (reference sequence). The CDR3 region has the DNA TGTGCCAGCGCCGGACAGGCAACTAATGAAAAACTGTTTTTT. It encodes CASAGQATNEKLFF.

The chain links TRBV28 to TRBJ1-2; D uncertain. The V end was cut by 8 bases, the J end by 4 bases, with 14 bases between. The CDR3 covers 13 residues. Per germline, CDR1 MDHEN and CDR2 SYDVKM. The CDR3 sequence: CASRGMGFYGYTF. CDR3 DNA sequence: TGTGCCAGCCGGGGAATGGGGTTCTATGGCTACACCTTC.

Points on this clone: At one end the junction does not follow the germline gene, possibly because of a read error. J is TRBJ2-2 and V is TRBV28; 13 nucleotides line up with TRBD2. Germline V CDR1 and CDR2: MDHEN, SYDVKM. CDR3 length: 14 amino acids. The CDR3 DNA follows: TGTGCCAGCAGTCCCCCTGGACTAGCGGGGGCGCTGTTTTTT. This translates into CASSPPGLAGALFF. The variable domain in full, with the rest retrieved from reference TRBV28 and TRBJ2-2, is DVKVTQSSRYLVKRTGEKVFLECVQDMDHENMFWYRQDPGLGLRLIYFSYDVKMKEKGDIPEGYSVSREKKERFSLILESASTNQTSMYLCASSPPGLAGALFFGEGSRLTVL.

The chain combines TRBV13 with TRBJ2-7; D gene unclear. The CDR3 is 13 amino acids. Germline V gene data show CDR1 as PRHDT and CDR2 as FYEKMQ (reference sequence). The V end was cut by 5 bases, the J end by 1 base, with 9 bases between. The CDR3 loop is CASSRETSYEQYF. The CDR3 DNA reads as TGTGCCAGCAGCCGCGAAACGTCCTACGAGCAGTACTTC. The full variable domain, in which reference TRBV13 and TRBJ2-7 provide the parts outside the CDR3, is AAGVIQSPRHLIKEKRETATLKCYPIPRHDTVYWYQQGPGQDPQFLISFYEKMQSDKGSIPDRFSAQQFSDYHSELNMSSLELGDSALYFCASSRETSYEQYFGPGTRLTVT.

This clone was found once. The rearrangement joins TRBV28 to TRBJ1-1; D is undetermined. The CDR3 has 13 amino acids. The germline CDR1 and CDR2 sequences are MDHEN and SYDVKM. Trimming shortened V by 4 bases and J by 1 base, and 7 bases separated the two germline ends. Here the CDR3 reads CASSYGSNTEAFF. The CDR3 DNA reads TGTGCCAGCAGTTACGGATCGAACACTGAAGCTTTCTTT. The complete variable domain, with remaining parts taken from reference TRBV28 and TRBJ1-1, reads DVKVTQSSRYLVKRTGEKVFLECVQDMDHENMFWYRQDPGLGLRLIYFSYDVKMKEKGDIPEGYSVSREKKERFSLILESASTNQTSMYLCASSYGSNTEAFFGQGTRLTVV.

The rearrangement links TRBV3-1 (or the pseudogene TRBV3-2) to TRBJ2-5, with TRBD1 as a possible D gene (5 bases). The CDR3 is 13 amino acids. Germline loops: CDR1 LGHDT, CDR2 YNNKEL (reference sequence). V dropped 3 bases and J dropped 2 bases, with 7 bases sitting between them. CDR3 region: CASSQGRQETQYF. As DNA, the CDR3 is TGTGCCAGCAGCCAGGGGCGGCAAGAGACCCAGTACTTC.

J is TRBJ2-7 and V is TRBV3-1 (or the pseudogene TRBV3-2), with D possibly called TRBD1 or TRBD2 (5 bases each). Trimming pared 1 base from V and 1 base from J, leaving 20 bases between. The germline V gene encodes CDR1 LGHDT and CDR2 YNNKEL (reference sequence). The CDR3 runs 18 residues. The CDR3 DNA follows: TGTGCCAGCAGCCAAGCAATAAGACCGGGACGGCTATCCTACGAGCAGTACTTC. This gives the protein CASSQAIRPGRLSYEQYF.

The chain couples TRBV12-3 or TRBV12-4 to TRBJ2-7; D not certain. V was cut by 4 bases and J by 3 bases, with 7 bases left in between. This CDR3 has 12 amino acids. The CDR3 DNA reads TGTGCCAGCAGTTCGGGCAGCTACGAGCAGTACTTC. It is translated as CASSSGSYEQYF.

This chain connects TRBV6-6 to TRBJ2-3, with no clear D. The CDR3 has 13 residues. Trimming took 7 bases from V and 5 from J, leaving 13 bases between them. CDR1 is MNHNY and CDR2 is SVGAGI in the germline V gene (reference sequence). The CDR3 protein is CASTPSLGDTQYF. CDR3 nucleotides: TGTGCCAGCACCCCGTCCCTGGGAGATACGCAGTATTTT.

In DNA form, the CDR3 reads TGTGCCAGCCGGGGTAGGCCCTCTGGAAACACCATATATTTT. This sequence encodes CASRGRPSGNTIYF. V is TRBV6-5 and J is TRBJ1-3; D call uncertain. CDR3 length: 14 residues. Germline CDR1 and CDR2: MNHEY and SVGAGI. Trimming shortened V by 8 bases and J by 0 bases, and 11 bases separated the two germline ends.

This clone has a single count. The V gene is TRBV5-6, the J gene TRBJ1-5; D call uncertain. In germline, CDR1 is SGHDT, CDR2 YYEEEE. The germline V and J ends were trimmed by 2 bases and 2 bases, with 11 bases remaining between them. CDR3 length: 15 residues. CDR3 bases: TGTGCCAGCAGCTTTACCGGGGATGGCAATCAGCCCCAGCATTTT. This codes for CASSFTGDGNQPQHF.

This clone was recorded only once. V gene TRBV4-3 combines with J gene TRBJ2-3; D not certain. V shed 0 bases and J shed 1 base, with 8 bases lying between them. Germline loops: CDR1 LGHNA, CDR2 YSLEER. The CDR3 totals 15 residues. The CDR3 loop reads CASSQDGSGTDTQYF. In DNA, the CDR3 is TGCGCCAGCAGCCAAGACGGCAGCGGCACAGATACGCAGTATTTT.

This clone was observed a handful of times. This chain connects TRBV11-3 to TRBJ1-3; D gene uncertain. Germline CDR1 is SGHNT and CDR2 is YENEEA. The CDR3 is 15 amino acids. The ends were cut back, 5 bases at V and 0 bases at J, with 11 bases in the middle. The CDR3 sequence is CASSPTRPSGNTIYF. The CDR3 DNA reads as TGTGCCAGCAGCCCGACTAGACCCTCTGGAAACACCATATATTTT.